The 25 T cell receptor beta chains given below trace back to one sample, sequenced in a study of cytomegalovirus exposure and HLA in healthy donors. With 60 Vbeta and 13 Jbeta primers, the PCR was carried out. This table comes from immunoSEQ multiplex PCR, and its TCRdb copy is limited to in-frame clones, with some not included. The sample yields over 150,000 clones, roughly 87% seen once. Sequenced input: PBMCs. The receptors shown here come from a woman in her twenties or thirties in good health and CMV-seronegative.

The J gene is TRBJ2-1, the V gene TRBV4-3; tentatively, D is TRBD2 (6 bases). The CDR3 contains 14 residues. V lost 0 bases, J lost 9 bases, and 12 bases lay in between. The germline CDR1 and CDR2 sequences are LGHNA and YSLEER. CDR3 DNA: TGCGCCAGCAGCCAAGATCTTGTGGGGGGTGAGCAGTTCTTC. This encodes CASSQDLVGGEQFF.

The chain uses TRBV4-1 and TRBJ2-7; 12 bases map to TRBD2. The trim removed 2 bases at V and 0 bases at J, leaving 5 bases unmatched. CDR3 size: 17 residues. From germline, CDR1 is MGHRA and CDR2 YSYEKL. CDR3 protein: CASSQPTTSGSSYEQYF. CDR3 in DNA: TGCGCCAGCAGCCAACCAACGACTAGCGGGAGCTCCTACGAGCAGTACTTC.

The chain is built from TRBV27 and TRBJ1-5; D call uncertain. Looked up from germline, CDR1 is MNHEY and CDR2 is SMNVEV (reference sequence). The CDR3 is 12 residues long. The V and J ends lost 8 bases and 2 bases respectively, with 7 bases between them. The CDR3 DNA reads TGTGCCAGCTTTAGCGGCAATCAGCCCCAGCATTTT. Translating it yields CASFSGNQPQHF.

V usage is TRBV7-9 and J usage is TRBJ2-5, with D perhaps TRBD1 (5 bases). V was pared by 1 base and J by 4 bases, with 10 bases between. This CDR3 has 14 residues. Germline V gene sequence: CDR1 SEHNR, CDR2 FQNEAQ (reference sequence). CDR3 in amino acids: CASSLVRGRETQYF. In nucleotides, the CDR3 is TGTGCCAGCAGCTTAGTAAGGGGCCGAGAGACCCAGTACTTC. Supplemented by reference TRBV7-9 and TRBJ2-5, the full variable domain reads DTGVSQNPRHKITKRGQNVTFRCDPISEHNRLYWYRQTLGQGPEFLTYFQNEAQLEKSRLLSDRFSAERPKGSFSTLEIQRTEQGDSAMYLCASSLVRGRETQYFGPGTRLLVL.

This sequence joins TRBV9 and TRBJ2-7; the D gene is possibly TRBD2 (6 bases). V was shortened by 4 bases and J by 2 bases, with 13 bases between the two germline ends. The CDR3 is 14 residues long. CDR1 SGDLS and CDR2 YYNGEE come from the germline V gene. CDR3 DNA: TGTGCCAGCAGCCGGACTAACCTACCCTACGAGCAGTACTTC. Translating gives CASSRTNLPYEQYF. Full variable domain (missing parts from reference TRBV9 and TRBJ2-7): DSGVTQTPKHLITATGQRVTLRCSPRSGDLSVYWYQQSLDQGLQFLIQYYNGEERAKGNILERFSAQQFPDLHSELNLSSLELGDSALYFCASSRTNLPYEQYFGPGTRLTVT.

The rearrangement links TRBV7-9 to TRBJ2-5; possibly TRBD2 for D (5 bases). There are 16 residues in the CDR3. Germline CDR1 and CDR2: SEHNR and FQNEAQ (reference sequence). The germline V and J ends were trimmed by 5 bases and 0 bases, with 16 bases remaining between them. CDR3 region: CASSQSRAGDQETQYF. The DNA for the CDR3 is TGTGCCAGCAGCCAAAGTAGGGCCGGGGACCAAGAGACCCAGTACTTC.

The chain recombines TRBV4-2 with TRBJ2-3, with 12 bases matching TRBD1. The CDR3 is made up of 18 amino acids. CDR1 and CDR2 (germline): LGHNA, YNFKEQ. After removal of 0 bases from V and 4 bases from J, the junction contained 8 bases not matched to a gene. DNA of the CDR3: TGTGCCAGCAGCCAAGAAATGGGCGGGACAGGGGGCCCAGATACGCAGTATTTT. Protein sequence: CASSQEMGGTGGPDTQYF.

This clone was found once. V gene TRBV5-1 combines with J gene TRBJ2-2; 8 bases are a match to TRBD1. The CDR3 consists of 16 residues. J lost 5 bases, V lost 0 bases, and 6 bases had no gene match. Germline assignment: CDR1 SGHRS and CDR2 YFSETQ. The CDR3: CASSLDGQGSTGELFF. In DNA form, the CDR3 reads TGCGCCAGCAGCTTGGACGGACAGGGTTCAACCGGGGAGCTGTTTTTT.

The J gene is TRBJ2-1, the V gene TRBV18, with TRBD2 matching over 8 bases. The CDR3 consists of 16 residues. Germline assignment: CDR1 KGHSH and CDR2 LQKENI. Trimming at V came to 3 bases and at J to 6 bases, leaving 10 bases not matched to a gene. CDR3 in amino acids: CASSPPGTRSTNEQFF. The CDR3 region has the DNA TGTGCCAGCTCACCGCCCGGGACTAGATCCACCAATGAGCAGTTCTTC.

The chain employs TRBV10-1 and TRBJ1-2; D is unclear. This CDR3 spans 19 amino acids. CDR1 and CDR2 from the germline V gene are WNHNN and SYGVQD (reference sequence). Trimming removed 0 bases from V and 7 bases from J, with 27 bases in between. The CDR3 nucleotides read TGCGCCAGCAGTGAGTCGAAGTGGGAGCGATCCCGGCCATGGGGTGGCTACACCTTC. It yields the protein CASSESKWERSRPWGGYTF.

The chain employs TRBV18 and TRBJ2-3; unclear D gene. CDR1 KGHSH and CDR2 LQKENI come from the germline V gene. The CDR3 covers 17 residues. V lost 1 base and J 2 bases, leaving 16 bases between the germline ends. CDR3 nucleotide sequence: TGTGCCAGCTCACCACTCTCCCCAGGAAAAAACACAGATACGCAGTATTTT. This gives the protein CASSPLSPGKNTDTQYF. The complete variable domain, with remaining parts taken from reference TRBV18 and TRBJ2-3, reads NAGVMQNPRHLVRRRGQEARLRCSPMKGHSHVYWYRQLPEEGLKFMVYLQKENIIDESGMPKERFSAEFPKEGPSILRIQQVVRGDSAAYFCASSPLSPGKNTDTQYFGPGTRLTVL.

The DNA of the CDR3 is TGTGCCAGTAGGCCCCAAGGGCAGGGGTCTGGAAACACCATATATTTT. Residues: CASRPQGQGSGNTIYF. V is TRBV19 and J is TRBJ1-3; D may be TRBD1 (6 bases). The ends were cut back, 6 bases at V and 1 base at J, with 16 bases in the middle. The CDR3 consists of 16 residues. Germline V gene data show CDR1 as LNHDA and CDR2 as SQIVND (reference sequence).

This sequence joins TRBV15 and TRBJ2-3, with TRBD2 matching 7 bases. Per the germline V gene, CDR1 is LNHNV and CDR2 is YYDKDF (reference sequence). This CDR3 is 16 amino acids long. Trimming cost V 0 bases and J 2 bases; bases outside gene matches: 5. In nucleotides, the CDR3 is TGTGCCACCAGCAGAGACGGGGGGATTGCCACAGATACGCAGTATTTT. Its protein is CATSRDGGIATDTQYF.

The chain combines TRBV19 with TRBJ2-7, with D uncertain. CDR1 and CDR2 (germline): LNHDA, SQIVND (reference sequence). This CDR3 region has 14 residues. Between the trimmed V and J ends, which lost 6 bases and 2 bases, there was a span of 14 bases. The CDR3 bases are TGTGCCAGTAGAAGGAGCAGTGGAACCTACGAGCAGTACTTC. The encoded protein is CASRRSSGTYEQYF.

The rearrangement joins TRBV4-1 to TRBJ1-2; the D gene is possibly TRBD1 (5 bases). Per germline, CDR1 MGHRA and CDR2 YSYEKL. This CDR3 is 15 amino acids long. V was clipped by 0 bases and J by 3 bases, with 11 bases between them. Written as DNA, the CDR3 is TGCGCCAGCAGCCAAGATCAGGGTTGGGACTATGGCTACACCTTC. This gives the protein CASSQDQGWDYGYTF.

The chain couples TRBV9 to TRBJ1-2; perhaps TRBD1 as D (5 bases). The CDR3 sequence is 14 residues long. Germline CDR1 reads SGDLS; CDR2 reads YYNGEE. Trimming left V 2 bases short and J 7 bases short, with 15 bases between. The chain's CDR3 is CASSVRQTGSGYTF. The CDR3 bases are TGTGCCAGCAGCGTCCGACAGACCGGGAGTGGCTACACCTTC.

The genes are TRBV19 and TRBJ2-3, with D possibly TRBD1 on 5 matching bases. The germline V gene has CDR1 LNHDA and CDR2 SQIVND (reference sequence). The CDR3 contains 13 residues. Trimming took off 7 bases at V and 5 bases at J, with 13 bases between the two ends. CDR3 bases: TGTGCCAGTAAGAAGGGGCTGGGAGATACGCAGTATTTT. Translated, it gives CASKKGLGDTQYF.

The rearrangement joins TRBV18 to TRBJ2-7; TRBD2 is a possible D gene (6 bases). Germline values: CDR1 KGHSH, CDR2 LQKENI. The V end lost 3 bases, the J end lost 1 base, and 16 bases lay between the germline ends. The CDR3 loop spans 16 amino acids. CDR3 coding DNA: TGTGCCAGCTCACCCCTCGGCGGGATGGGTTCCTACGAGCAGTACTTC. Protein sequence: CASSPLGGMGSYEQYF.

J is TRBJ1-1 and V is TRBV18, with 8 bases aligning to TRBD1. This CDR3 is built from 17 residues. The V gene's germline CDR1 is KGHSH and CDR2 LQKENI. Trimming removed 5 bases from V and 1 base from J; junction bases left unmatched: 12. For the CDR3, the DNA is TGTGCCAGCTCAACGACAGGGGCCCGAACCCAGAACACTGAAGCTTTCTTT. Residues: CASSTTGARTQNTEAFF.

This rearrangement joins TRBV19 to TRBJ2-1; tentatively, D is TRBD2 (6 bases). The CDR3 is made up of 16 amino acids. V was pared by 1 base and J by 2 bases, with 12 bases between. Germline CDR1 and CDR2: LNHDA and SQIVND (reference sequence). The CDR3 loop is CASSIVVAAPYNEQFF. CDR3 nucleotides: TGTGCCAGTAGTATAGTGGTAGCGGCCCCCTACAATGAGCAGTTCTTC. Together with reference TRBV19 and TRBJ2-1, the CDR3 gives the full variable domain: DGGITQSPKYLFRKEGQNVTLSCEQNLNHDAMYWYRQDPGQGLRLIYYSQIVNDFQKGDIAEGYSVSREKKESFPLTVTSAQKNPTAFYLCASSIVVAAPYNEQFFGPGTRLTVL.

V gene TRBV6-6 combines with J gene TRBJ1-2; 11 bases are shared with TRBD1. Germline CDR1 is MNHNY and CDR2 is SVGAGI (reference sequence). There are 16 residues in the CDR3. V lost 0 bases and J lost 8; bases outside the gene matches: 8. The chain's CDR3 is CASSYSIGQGARGYTF. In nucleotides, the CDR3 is TGTGCCAGCAGTTACTCGATCGGACAGGGGGCGCGAGGCTACACCTTC.

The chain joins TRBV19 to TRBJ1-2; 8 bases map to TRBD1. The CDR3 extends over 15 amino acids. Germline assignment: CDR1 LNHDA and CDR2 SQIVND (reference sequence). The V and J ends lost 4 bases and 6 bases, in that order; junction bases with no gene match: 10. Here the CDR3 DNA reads TGTGCCAGTAGTAGCCCGGGACAGGTTGGACATGGCTACACCTTC. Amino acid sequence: CASSSPGQVGHGYTF.

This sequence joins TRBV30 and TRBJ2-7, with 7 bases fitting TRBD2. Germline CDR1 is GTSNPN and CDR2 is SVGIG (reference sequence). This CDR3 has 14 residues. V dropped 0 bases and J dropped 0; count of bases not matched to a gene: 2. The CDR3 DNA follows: TGTGCCTGGAGTGTGGGGGGGAACTCCTACGAGCAGTACTTC. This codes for CAWSVGGNSYEQYF.

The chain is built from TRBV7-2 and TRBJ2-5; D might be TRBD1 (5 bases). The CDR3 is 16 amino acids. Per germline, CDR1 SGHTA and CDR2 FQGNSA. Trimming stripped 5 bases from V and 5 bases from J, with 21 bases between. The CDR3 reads CASSGTVRAPGETQYF. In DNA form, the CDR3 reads TGTGCCAGCAGCGGAACTGTAAGGGCTCCAGGGGAGACCCAGTACTTC.

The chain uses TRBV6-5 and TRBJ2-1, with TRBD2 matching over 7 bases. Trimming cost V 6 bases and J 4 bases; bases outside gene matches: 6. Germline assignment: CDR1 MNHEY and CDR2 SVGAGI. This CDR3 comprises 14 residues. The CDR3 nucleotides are TGTGCCAGCAGCTTGGCTAGCGGTTACAATGAGCAGTTCTTC. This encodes CASSLASGYNEQFF.